What follows are 27 T cell receptor beta chains derived from one specimen sequenced in a study of blood T cell repertoires in COVID-19. Measured with immunoSEQ multiplex PCR; TCRdb has only the in-frame clones, and not every one. The sample lists a few hundred thousand clones; approximately 91% were seen once. Sequencing input: PBMCs or T cells enriched from blood (not recorded which). These receptors all stem from a woman between 35 and 50 years old who had recovered from COVID-19.

This clone was recorded only once. The chain couples TRBV6-6 to TRBJ2-5; TRBD1 is a possible D gene (6 bases). The germline CDR1 and CDR2 sequences are MNHNY and SVGAGI (reference sequence). The CDR3 totals 15 residues. V was cut by 5 bases and J by 4 bases, with 17 bases left in between. CDR3 amino acids: CASSLSPGHSETQYF. The CDR3 DNA follows: TGTGCCAGCAGTCTCTCGCCGGGACACTCAGAGACCCAGTACTTC.

This clone was detected only once. CDR3 sequence: CASSLAVLETQYF. DNA of the CDR3: TGTGCCAGCAGCTTGGCGGTTTTGGAGACCCAGTACTTC. The chain carries TRBV5-4 and TRBJ2-5; D unclear. Trimming took 0 bases from V and 5 from J, leaving 8 bases between them. CDR3 size: 13 residues. CDR1 is SGHNT, CDR2 YYREEE, per germline (reference sequence).

The rearrangement uses TRBV27 and TRBJ2-3, with D possibly TRBD1 on 6 matching bases. The CDR3 totals 15 residues. Trimming pared 3 bases from V and 4 bases from J, leaving 14 bases between. From germline, CDR1 is MNHEY and CDR2 SMNVEV (reference sequence). The CDR3 nucleotides are TGTGCCAGCAGTTTCTCAAGGGGGAGACCAGATACGCAGTATTTT. Translating gives CASSFSRGRPDTQYF.

This rearrangement joins TRBV10-1 to TRBJ2-3; 8 positions agree with TRBD1. V trimming: 8 bases; J trimming: 3 bases; junction bases outside the gene matches: 4. This CDR3 has 13 amino acids. Germline V gives CDR1 WNHNN, CDR2 SYGVQD (reference sequence). CDR3 nucleotide sequence: TGCGCCAGCGCGGGACAGGCGACAGATACGCAGTATTTT. It yields the protein CASAGQATDTQYF.

The chain couples TRBV11-3 to TRBJ1-3; 10 bases line up with TRBD1. CDR3 length: 15 amino acids. Germline values: CDR1 SGHNT, CDR2 YENEEA. V lost 5 bases to trimming and J lost 3 bases; unmatched junction nucleotides: 4. The DNA for the CDR3 is TGTGCCAGCAGCGAACGGACAGGGGGTGGAAACACCATATATTTT. Translated: CASSERTGGGNTIYF.

The rearrangement joins TRBV27 to TRBJ2-7, with TRBD1 as a possible D gene (5 bases). Trimming removed 6 bases at V and 0 bases at J, with 15 bases between. CDR3 length equals 15 residues. Germline V gene lookup returns CDR1 MNHEY and CDR2 SMNVEV (reference sequence). CDR3 region: CASRFQGSVSYEQYF. CDR3 DNA sequence: TGTGCCAGCAGATTTCAGGGTAGTGTCTCCTACGAGCAGTACTTC.

This rearrangement joins TRBV4-2 to TRBJ2-7; TRBD2 might be the D (6 bases). This CDR3 has 18 residues. Germline CDR1 reads LGHNA; CDR2 reads YNFKEQ. V was pared by 1 base and J by 0 bases, with 19 bases between. This chain's CDR3 is CASSQGVLAEDSSYEQYF. The CDR3 DNA sequence: TGTGCCAGCAGCCAAGGTGTGTTAGCGGAAGATAGCTCCTACGAGCAGTACTTC.

This clone was counted only a few times. This rearrangement joins TRBV7-2 to TRBJ1-2; 9 bases agree with TRBD1. This CDR3 comprises 16 residues. V shed 1 base and J 4 bases; nucleotides not matched to a gene: 7. CDR1 is SGHTA, CDR2 FQGNSA, per germline. In DNA, the CDR3 is TGTGCCAGCAGCTTAGTCGGGGACAGGGCGGCCTATGGCTACACCTTC. It is translated as CASSLVGDRAAYGYTF.

The rearrangement links TRBV4-3 to TRBJ2-3; 7 bases fit TRBD2. CDR3 length equals 16 residues. The germline V gene encodes CDR1 LGHNA and CDR2 YSLEER. Trimming cost V 0 bases and J 6 bases; bases outside gene matches: 9. CDR3 loop: CASSQDHSKGGDTQYF. The DNA for the CDR3 is TGCGCCAGCAGCCAAGATCATTCGAAGGGAGGGGATACGCAGTATTTT.

This chain links TRBV28 with TRBJ2-7; the D gene is possibly TRBD1 (6 bases). V was trimmed by 2 bases and J by 2 bases, leaving 10 bases between them. Germline CDR1 and CDR2: MDHEN and SYDVKM. The CDR3 is 14 residues long. Here the CDR3 reads CASSLPQGPYEQYF. The DNA for the CDR3 is TGTGCCAGCAGTTTACCCCAGGGGCCCTACGAGCAGTACTTC. Together with reference TRBV28 and TRBJ2-7, the CDR3 gives the full variable domain: DVKVTQSSRYLVKRTGEKVFLECVQDMDHENMFWYRQDPGLGLRLIYFSYDVKMKEKGDIPEGYSVSREKKERFSLILESASTNQTSMYLCASSLPQGPYEQYFGPGTRLTVT.

The chain joins TRBV19 to TRBJ2-2, with 8 bases that match TRBD2. Germline values: CDR1 LNHDA, CDR2 SQIVND (reference sequence). V was clipped by 4 bases and J by 6 bases; unmatched bases: 7. This CDR3 contains 15 residues. CDR3 amino acids: CASSTAAGGPGELFF. The CDR3 coding sequence is TGTGCCAGTAGTACCGCCGCGGGGGGACCCGGGGAGCTGTTTTTT.

The chain recombines TRBV9 with TRBJ2-7; 7 positions match TRBD2. The V gene's germline CDR1 is SGDLS and CDR2 YYNGEE. V gave up 7 bases and J gave up 3 bases; unmatched junction bases: 10. The CDR3 loop spans 14 amino acids. CDR3 DNA: TGTGCCAGCGGAGGGGCGGGGGATATCTACGAGCAGTACTTC. Its protein is CASGGAGDIYEQYF.

The rearrangement links TRBV12-2 to TRBJ2-1; no check of the table's D call, TRBD2, against the DNA was made. TRBV12-2 is given as a pseudogene. The CDR3 contains 14 residues. CDR3 in amino acids: CASRLERGGCEQFF. For the CDR3, the DNA is TGTGCAAGTCGCTTAGAGCGGGGGGGCTGTGAGCAGTTCTTC.

The chain is built from TRBV2 and TRBJ1-2; TRBD1 is a possible D gene (5 bases). CDR3 length: 11 residues. The V end was cut by 6 bases, the J end by 7 bases, with 9 bases between. Germline CDR1 SNHLY, CDR2 FYNNEI. Here the CDR3 reads CASSRVRGYTF. CDR3 coding DNA: TGTGCCAGCAGCAGGGTACGTGGCTACACCTTC. Full variable domain (missing parts from reference TRBV2 and TRBJ1-2): EPEVTQTPSHQVTQMGQEVILRCVPISNHLYFYWYRQILGQKVEFLVSFYNNEISEKSEIFDDQFSVERPDGSNFTLKIRSTKLEDSAMYFCASSRVRGYTFGSGTRLTVV.

The chain is built from TRBV6-5 and TRBJ1-6, with TRBD1 identical over 7 bases. This CDR3 is 14 amino acids long. The junction had 4 bases not matched to a gene; V was cut back by 4 bases and J by 7 bases. CDR1 is MNHEY and CDR2 is SVGAGI in the germline V gene. CDR3 region: CASSFGTANSPLHF. CDR3 sequence (DNA): TGTGCCAGCAGTTTCGGGACAGCAAATTCACCCCTCCACTTT.

This clone has a single count. The chain joins TRBV6-2 or TRBV6-3 to TRBJ1-6; 9 bases are a match to TRBD1. Germline loops: CDR1 MNHEY, CDR2 SVGEGT. V gave up 4 bases and J gave up 14 bases; unmatched junction bases: 12. CDR3 length: 15 residues. The CDR3 is CASSSRDRAQGALHF. The DNA for the CDR3 is TGTGCCAGCAGTTCCCGGGACAGGGCTCAAGGGGCCCTCCACTTT.

The V and J genes are TRBV27 and TRBJ2-3, with D maybe TRBD2 (5 bases). Germline V gene data show CDR1 as MNHEY and CDR2 as SMNVEV (reference sequence). V lost 2 bases, J lost 0 bases, and 9 bases lay in between. The CDR3 has 15 amino acids. CDR3 sequence: CASSLNGVSTDTQYF. In DNA, the CDR3 is TGTGCCAGCAGTTTAAACGGGGTCAGCACAGATACGCAGTATTTT.

The J gene is TRBJ1-6, the V gene TRBV5-1; D not resolved. CDR3 length equals 15 residues. Trimming removed 0 bases at V and 0 bases at J, with 4 bases between. Germline loops: CDR1 SGHRS, CDR2 YFSETQ. The CDR3 sequence: CASSLGSSYNSPLHF. CDR3 coding DNA: TGCGCCAGCAGCTTGGGGAGCTCCTATAATTCACCCCTCCACTTT.

This clone was found once. In nucleotides, the CDR3 is TGTGCCACCAGCAGAGGCGACTCCAGTTTTATTCAAGAGACCCAGTACTTC. As protein: CATSRGDSSFIQETQYF. The chain uses TRBV15 and TRBJ2-5; D unclear. Germline V gene data show CDR1 as LNHNV and CDR2 as YYDKDF (reference sequence). V lost 1 base and J 2 bases, leaving 17 bases between the germline ends. This CDR3 is built from 17 residues. Together with reference TRBV15 and TRBJ2-5, the CDR3 gives the full variable domain: DAMVIQNPRYQVTQFGKPVTLSCSQTLNHNVMYWYQQKSSQAPKLLFHYYDKDFNNEADTPDNFQSRRPNTSFCFLDIRSPGLGDTAMYLCATSRGDSSFIQETQYFGPGTRLLVL.

The CDR3 sequence: CASSLGQNYGYTF. The DNA for the CDR3 is TGTGCCAGCAGCTTGGGACAGAACTATGGCTACACCTTC. The chain links TRBV7-2 to TRBJ1-2, with 7 bases matching TRBD1. The CDR3 sequence is 13 residues long. V was pared by 3 bases and J by 2 bases, with 0 bases of the junction left unmatched. CDR1 is SGHTA and CDR2 is FQGNSA in the germline V gene.

The CDR3 DNA is TGTGCCAGCAGCTATCCCCCGCGGGAGTTATACAATGAGCAGTTCTTC. This sequence encodes CASSYPPRELYNEQFF. J is TRBJ2-1 and V is TRBV6-2 or TRBV6-3, with 7 nucleotides matching TRBD2. V was pared by 6 bases and J by 4 bases, with 12 bases of the junction left unmatched. Per germline, CDR1 MNHEY and CDR2 SVGEGT. CDR3 length equals 16 residues.

V usage is TRBV7-6 and J usage is TRBJ1-1; 8 bases are a match to TRBD1. Germline V gene data show CDR1 as SGHVS and CDR2 as FNYEAQ. There are 14 residues in the CDR3. The V and J ends lost 2 bases and 3 bases, in that order; junction bases with no gene match: 2. The CDR3 DNA reads as TGTGCCAGCAGCTTACAGGGGGCGGACACTGAAGCTTTCTTT. This codes for CASSLQGADTEAFF.

The gene calls are TRBV27 and TRBJ2-7; TRBD2 matches 9 bases. CDR3 length: 14 residues. In germline, CDR1 is MNHEY, CDR2 SMNVEV (reference sequence). V lost 3 bases, J lost 5 bases, and 5 bases stayed unmatched. In DNA, the CDR3 is TGTGCCAGCAGTTTGACTAGCGGAGGGAACGAGCAGTACTTC. It encodes CASSLTSGGNEQYF.

The chain has TRBV11-2 and TRBJ1-2; 9 bases fit TRBD1. V gave up 5 bases and J gave up 3 bases; unmatched junction bases: 7. There are 15 residues in the CDR3. Germline V lookup: CDR1 SGHAT, CDR2 FQNNGV. CDR3 bases: TGTGCCAGCAGCCCTACAGGGGGCATGGACTATGGCTACACCTTC. As protein: CASSPTGGMDYGYTF.

This chain uses TRBV7-2 with TRBJ1-2; TRBD1 matches 9 bases. CDR1 is SGHTA and CDR2 is FQGNSA in the germline V gene. V shed 4 bases, J shed 6 bases, and the junction held 6 bases outside the gene matches. The CDR3 extends over 14 amino acids. For the CDR3, the DNA is TGTGCCAGCAGCTCCCGGACAGGGGCTAATGGCTACACCTTC. Translation gives CASSSRTGANGYTF. The whole variable domain, remainder taken from reference TRBV7-2 and TRBJ1-2, is GAGVSQSPSNKVTEKGKDVELRCDPISGHTALYWYRQSLGQGLEFLIYFQGNSAPDKSGLPSDRFSAERTGGSVSTLTIQRTQQEDSAVYLCASSSRTGANGYTFGSGTRLTVV.

The CDR3 sequence is CATGTEAVVTIYF. Here the CDR3 DNA reads TGTGCCACCGGGACAGAGGCAGTGGTCACCATATATTTT. The gene calls are TRBV6-5 and TRBJ1-3; TRBD1 aligns across 7 bases. Per germline, CDR1 MNHEY and CDR2 SVGAGI. The CDR3 spans 13 residues. The trim removed 10 bases at V and 9 bases at J, leaving 12 bases unmatched.

The J gene is TRBJ2-5, the V gene TRBV20-1; a weak D match, TRBD2 (5 bases). The ends were cut back, 3 bases at V and 2 bases at J, with 19 bases in the middle. There are 16 residues in the CDR3. Germline V CDR1 and CDR2: DFQATT, SNEGSKA (reference sequence). The CDR3 DNA follows: TGCAGTGCTAGTCGGAGGAGCGGTAAGCCACAAGAGACCCAGTACTTC. This gives the protein CSASRRSGKPQETQYF.